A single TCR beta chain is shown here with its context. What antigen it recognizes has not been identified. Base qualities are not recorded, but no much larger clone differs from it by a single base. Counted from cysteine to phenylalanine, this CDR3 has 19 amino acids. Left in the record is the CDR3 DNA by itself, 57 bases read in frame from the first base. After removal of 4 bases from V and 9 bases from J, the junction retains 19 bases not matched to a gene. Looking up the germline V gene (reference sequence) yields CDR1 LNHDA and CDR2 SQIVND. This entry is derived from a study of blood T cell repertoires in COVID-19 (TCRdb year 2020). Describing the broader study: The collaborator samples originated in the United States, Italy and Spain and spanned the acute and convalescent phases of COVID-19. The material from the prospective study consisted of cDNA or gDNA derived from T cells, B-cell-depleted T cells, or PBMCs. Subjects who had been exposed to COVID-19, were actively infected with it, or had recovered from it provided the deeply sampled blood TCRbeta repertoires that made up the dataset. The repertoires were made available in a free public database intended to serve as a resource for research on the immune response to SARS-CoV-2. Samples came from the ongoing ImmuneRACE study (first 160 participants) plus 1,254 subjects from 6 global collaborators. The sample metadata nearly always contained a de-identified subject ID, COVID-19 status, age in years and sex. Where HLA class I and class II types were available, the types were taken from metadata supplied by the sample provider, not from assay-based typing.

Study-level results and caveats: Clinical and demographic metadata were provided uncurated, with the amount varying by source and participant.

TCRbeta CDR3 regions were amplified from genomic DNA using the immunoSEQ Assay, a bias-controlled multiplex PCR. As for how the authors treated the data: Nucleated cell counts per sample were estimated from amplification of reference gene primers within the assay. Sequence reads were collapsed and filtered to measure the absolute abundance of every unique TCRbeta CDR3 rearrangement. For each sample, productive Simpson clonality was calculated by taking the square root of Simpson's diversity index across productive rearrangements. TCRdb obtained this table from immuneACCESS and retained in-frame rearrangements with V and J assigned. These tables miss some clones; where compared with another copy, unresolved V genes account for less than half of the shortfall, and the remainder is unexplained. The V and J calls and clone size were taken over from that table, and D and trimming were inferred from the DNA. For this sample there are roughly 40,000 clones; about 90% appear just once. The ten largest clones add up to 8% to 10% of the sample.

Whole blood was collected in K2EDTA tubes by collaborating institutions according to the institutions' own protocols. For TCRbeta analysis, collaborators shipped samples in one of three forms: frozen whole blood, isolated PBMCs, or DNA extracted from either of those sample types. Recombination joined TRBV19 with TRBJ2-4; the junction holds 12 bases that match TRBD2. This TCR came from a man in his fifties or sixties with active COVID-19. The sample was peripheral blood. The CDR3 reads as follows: CASSKGGELTLAGGGIQYF. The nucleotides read TGTGCCAGTAGTAAAGGGGGGGAGTTAACACTAGCGGGAGGAGGCATTCAGTACTTC.